One sample yielded the 13 T cell receptor beta chains listed below, sequenced in a study of cytomegalovirus exposure and HLA in healthy donors. Vbeta (60) and Jbeta (13) primers were used in the PCR. Method: immunoSEQ multiplex PCR; TCRdb's copy keeps in-frame clones and lacks some. Among under 130,000 clones, approximately 64% were seen once, and the ten largest hold 3% to 4%. The sequencing sample was made of PBMCs. These receptors originate from a woman aged 45-65 years in good health and CMV-seronegative.

The chain has TRBV9 and TRBJ2-1, with 8 nucleotides matching TRBD2. The V segment lost 4 bases and the J segment 6 bases; nucleotides outside the gene matches: 9. From germline, CDR1 is SGDLS and CDR2 YYNGEE. The CDR3 is 15 amino acids. The CDR3 sequence is CASSRGTSYGNEQFF. The CDR3 DNA sequence: TGTGCCAGCAGCCGGGGGACTAGTTATGGCAATGAGCAGTTCTTC.

This clone showed up just once. The V gene is TRBV7-6, the J gene TRBJ2-2; TRBD2 agrees at 11 bases. CDR1 is SGHVS and CDR2 is FNYEAQ in the germline V gene. V was clipped by 0 bases and J by 1 base; unmatched bases: 7. The CDR3 runs to 19 residues. The chain's CDR3 is CASSLAGTSGGQNTGELFF. The CDR3 nucleotides are TGTGCCAGCAGCTTAGCCGGGACTAGCGGAGGGCAGAACACCGGGGAGCTGTTTTTT.

This chain joins TRBV28 and TRBJ2-5; D is perhaps TRBD2 (6 bases). The J call is doubtful: the DNA matches TRBJ2-7 better. Germline CDR1 and CDR2: MDHEN and SYDVKM. The CDR3 runs to 15 residues. DNA for the CDR3: TGTGCCAGCAGTTTATCGGGAGTCGCGGTAGACGAGCAGTACTTC. It yields the protein CASSLSGVAVDEQYF.

A note on this clone: At one of its ends the junction is not consistent with the germline gene, which may arise from a read error. The gene calls are TRBV5-4 and TRBJ1-4; no firm D call. CDR1 and CDR2 from the germline V gene are SGHNT and YYREEE (reference sequence). This CDR3 is built from 13 residues. The CDR3 DNA reads as TGTGCCGGCAGCCCCGGACTAAATGAAAAACTGTTTTTT. Its translation: CAGSPGLNEKLFF.

Only a few counts were recorded for this clone. J is TRBJ1-5 and V is TRBV19; TRBD1 matches 10 bases. V shed 3 bases and J 2 bases; nucleotides not matched to a gene: 4. The CDR3 consists of 16 residues. CDR1 is LNHDA, CDR2 SQIVND, per germline (reference sequence). The CDR3 DNA sequence: TGTGCCAGTAGTATTCAAGGGACAGGGGGCAATCAGCCCCAGCATTTT. Translating it yields CASSIQGTGGNQPQHF.

J is TRBJ2-5 and V is TRBV19; TRBD2 matches 9 bases. Germline V gene data show CDR1 as LNHDA and CDR2 as SQIVND (reference sequence). CDR3 length: 14 amino acids. J lost 5 bases, V lost 5 bases, and 6 bases had no gene match. The CDR3 sequence is CASSAGGAGETQYF. The CDR3 nucleotides read TGTGCCAGTAGTGCGGGGGGGGCTGGGGAGACCCAGTACTTC.

As to this clone: One end of the junction varies from germline; a read error may be responsible. This rearrangement joins TRBV7-9 to TRBJ2-4, with 11 bases that match TRBD1. CDR3 length equals 17 residues. Germline assignment: CDR1 SEHNR and CDR2 FQNEAQ (reference sequence). The CDR3 region is CPSSPLDRGRAKNIQYF. CDR3 DNA sequence: TGTCCCAGCAGCCCACTGGACAGGGGGCGAGCCAAAAACATTCAGTACTTC.

This chain uses TRBV15 with TRBJ2-7; D gene unclear. Trimming shortened V by 0 bases and J by 2 bases, and 11 bases separated the two germline ends. Per germline, CDR1 LNHNV and CDR2 YYDKDF (reference sequence). This CDR3 has 15 residues. The CDR3 DNA sequence: TGTGCCACCAGCAGAGAGGGTGGGCCGACCTACGAGCAGTACTTC. Translated, it gives CATSREGGPTYEQYF.

This chain connects TRBV7-3 to TRBJ2-7; 15 nucleotides match TRBD2. After removal of 5 bases from V and 4 bases from J, the junction contained 12 bases not matched to a gene. The CDR3 runs to 18 residues. Germline CDR1 and CDR2: SGHTA and FQGTGA. The chain's CDR3 is CASSPKLGLAGGPYEQYF. Written as DNA, the CDR3 is TGTGCCAGCAGCCCCAAGTTGGGACTAGCGGGAGGACCGTACGAGCAGTACTTC.

This clone was seen a single time. V gene TRBV28 combines with J gene TRBJ2-3, with 9 bases fitting TRBD1. The CDR3 sequence is 16 residues long. Germline V gene sequence: CDR1 MDHEN, CDR2 SYDVKM. Trimming cost V 5 bases and J 0 bases; bases outside gene matches: 6. This CDR3 is CASSARTGASTDTQYF. In nucleotides, the CDR3 is TGTGCCAGCAGTGCGCGGACAGGGGCTAGCACAGATACGCAGTATTTT.

The V gene is TRBV7-2, the J gene TRBJ2-7; a weak D match, TRBD1 (6 bases). The ends were cut back, 1 base at V and 6 bases at J, with 19 bases in the middle. Germline V gene data show CDR1 as SGHTA and CDR2 as FQGNSA. CDR3 length: 16 amino acids. The CDR3 DNA is TGTGCCAGCAGCTTAGTTTCCCTAACAGGGTTCCGCGAGCAGTACTTC. It yields the protein CASSLVSLTGFREQYF. The complete variable domain, with remaining parts taken from reference TRBV7-2 and TRBJ2-7, reads GAGVSQSPSNKVTEKGKDVELRCDPISGHTALYWYRQSLGQGLEFLIYFQGNSAPDKSGLPSDRFSAERTGGSVSTLTIQRTQQEDSAVYLCASSLVSLTGFREQYFGPGTRLTVT.

CDR3 loop: CASSLRDRDPYGYTF. As DNA, the CDR3 is TGTGCCAGCAGCTTAAGGGACAGGGATCCGTATGGCTACACCTTC. The chain recombines TRBV7-9 with TRBJ1-2, with 9 bases matching TRBD1. Germline CDR1 reads SEHNR; CDR2 reads FQNEAQ (reference sequence). The CDR3 contains 15 residues. V dropped 2 bases and J dropped 5; count of bases not matched to a gene: 6.

The CDR3 coding sequence is TGCGCCAGCAGTTTTCTACTAGCGGGAGGTGGCAATGAGCAGTTCTTC. Its protein is CASSFLLAGGGNEQFF. The V and J genes are TRBV5-1 and TRBJ2-1, with 12 bases identical to TRBD2. The CDR3 extends over 16 amino acids. Germline V gene lookup returns CDR1 SGHRS and CDR2 YFSETQ. V trimming: 5 bases; J trimming: 6 bases; junction bases outside the gene matches: 9.